This T cell receptor beta chain derives from a study of blood T cell repertoires in COVID-19. The data were produced by immunoSEQ multiplex PCR, yet TCRdb's version contains in-frame clones alone and is incomplete. The sample contains some 80,000 clones, about nine tenths of which appear only once. Germline CDR1 reads LNHNV; CDR2 reads YYDKDF (reference sequence). This CDR3 has 13 amino acids. V gave up 9 bases and J gave up 0 bases, with 9 bases separating them. The sequence was collected from a human donor in a cohort sampled during active COVID-19. J is TRBJ1-3 and V is TRBV15; D ambiguous. Sequenced material: peripheral blood. The CDR3 protein is CATSTSSGNTIYF. The CDR3 DNA follows: TGTGCCACTTCCACTAGCTCTGGAAACACCATATATTTT. The entire variable domain, with the rest obtained from reference TRBV15 and TRBJ1-3, is as follows: DAMVIQNPRYQVTQFGKPVTLSCSQTLNHNVMYWYQQKSSQAPKLLFHYYDKDFNNEADTPDNFQSRRPNTSFCFLDIRSPGLGDTAMYLCATSTSSGNTIYFGEGSWLTVV.